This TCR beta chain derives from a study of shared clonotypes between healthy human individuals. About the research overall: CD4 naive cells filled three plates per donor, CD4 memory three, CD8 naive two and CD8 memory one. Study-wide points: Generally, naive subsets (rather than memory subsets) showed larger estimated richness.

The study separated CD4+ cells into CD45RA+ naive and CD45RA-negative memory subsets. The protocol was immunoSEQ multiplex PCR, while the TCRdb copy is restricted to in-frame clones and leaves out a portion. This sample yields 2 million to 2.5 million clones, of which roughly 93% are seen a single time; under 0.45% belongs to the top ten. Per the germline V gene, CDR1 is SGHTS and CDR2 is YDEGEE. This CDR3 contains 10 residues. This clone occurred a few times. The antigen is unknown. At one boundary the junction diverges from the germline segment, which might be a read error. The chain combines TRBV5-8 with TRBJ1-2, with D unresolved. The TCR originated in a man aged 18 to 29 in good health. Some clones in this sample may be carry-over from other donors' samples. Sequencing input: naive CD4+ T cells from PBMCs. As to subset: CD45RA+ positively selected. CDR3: CASSLGRIHF. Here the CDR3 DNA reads TGTGCCAGCAGCTTGGGACGCATCCACTTC.